Below, 9 T cell receptor beta chains from the same sample are listed, as sequenced in a study of beta chain features in type 1 diabetes. Expressed TCRB transcripts got sequenced, as all isolated RNA was reverse transcribed. Assay: immunoSEQ multiplex PCR; the TCRdb copy retains only in-frame clones and omits some. The sample has roughly 170,000 clones, 10% to 15% seen once. Sequenced sample: central memory CD4+ T cells from blood. These receptors originate from a woman between 18 and 29 years old in good health.

Ten or more counts support this clone. This chain links TRBV21-1 with TRBJ2-4; the listed D gene, TRBD2, was not tested against the DNA. TRBV21-1 is annotated as a pseudogene. The CDR3 contains 15 residues. CDR3 coding DNA: TGTGCCAGCAGCAAAGGGGGGGTTCGCGCAAACATTCAGTACTTC. The encoded protein is CASSKGGVRANIQYF.

The chain recombines TRBV28 with TRBJ1-1; 9 nucleotides align to TRBD1. J gave up 6 bases and V 5 bases, and 10 bases lay outside the gene matches. Germline V lookup: CDR1 MDHEN, CDR2 SYDVKM. The CDR3 extends over 15 amino acids. The chain's CDR3 is CASSLRGQGHAEAFF. DNA for the CDR3: TGTGCCAGCAGTCTCCGGGGACAGGGTCACGCTGAAGCTTTCTTT.

This clone was seen a few times. The chain is built from TRBV7-9 and TRBJ1-4; D not resolved. CDR1 is SEHNR, CDR2 FQNEAQ, per germline (reference sequence). Trimming took 10 bases from V and 8 from J, leaving 17 bases between them. The CDR3 spans 13 residues. The CDR3 here is CAIDPVDGEKLFF. Written as DNA, the CDR3 is TGTGCCATAGACCCGGTCGACGGGGAAAAACTGTTTTTT.

The chain couples TRBV6-6 to TRBJ2-1; D ambiguous. Per germline, CDR1 MNHNY and CDR2 SVGAGI (reference sequence). The CDR3 has 15 amino acids. V was clipped by 5 bases and J by 2 bases, with 13 bases between them. Here the CDR3 reads CASSARLTPYNEQFF. DNA for the CDR3: TGTGCCAGCAGTGCCCGACTGACCCCCTACAATGAGCAGTTCTTC.

CDR3 DNA: TGTGCCAGCAGCTTAGAGACTAGCGGGTGGACCCAGTACTTC. Protein: CASSLETSGWTQYF. The V call is TRBV7-2, the J call TRBJ2-5; 10 bases agree with TRBD2. Germline V CDR1 and CDR2: SGHTA, FQGNSA. With 1 base clipped from V and 7 bases from J, the junction kept 3 bases outside the gene matches. CDR3 length: 14 amino acids.

This clone was seen a handful of times. The chain carries TRBV30 and TRBJ1-5; D gene ambiguous. The CDR3 length is 12 residues. The V end lost 1 base, the J end lost 6 bases, and 7 bases lay between the germline ends. Germline loops: CDR1 GTSNPN, CDR2 SVGIG (reference sequence). The CDR3 reads CAWSDPGQPQHF. CDR3 bases: TGTGCCTGGAGTGATCCCGGTCAGCCCCAGCATTTT.

This clone showed up just a few times. The CDR3: CATLQGSGKNIQYF. Here the CDR3 DNA reads TGTGCCACCTTACAGGGCTCGGGCAAAAACATTCAGTACTTC. The chain has TRBV28 and TRBJ2-4; tentatively, D is TRBD1 (6 bases). The germline gives CDR1 MDHEN, CDR2 SYDVKM. The CDR3 has 14 amino acids. The V end was cut by 10 bases, the J end by 3 bases, with 16 bases between. The full variable domain, completed using reference TRBV28 and TRBJ2-4, is DVKVTQSSRYLVKRTGEKVFLECVQDMDHENMFWYRQDPGLGLRLIYFSYDVKMKEKGDIPEGYSVSREKKERFSLILESASTNQTSMYLCATLQGSGKNIQYFGAGTRLSVL.

This clone was picked up a small number of times. The chain joins TRBV27 to TRBJ1-5; the match to TRBD1 covers 10 bases. Germline V lookup: CDR1 MNHEY, CDR2 SMNVEV (reference sequence). The CDR3 has 16 residues. Trimming at V came to 6 bases and at J to 5 bases, leaving 10 bases not matched to a gene. Here the CDR3 reads CASRHSLDRGYQPQHF. CDR3 bases: TGTGCCAGCAGACATTCCCTGGACAGGGGGTATCAGCCCCAGCATTTT.

The chain uses TRBV18 and TRBJ1-4; D may be TRBD1 (5 bases). Germline values: CDR1 KGHSH, CDR2 LQKENI. Trimming cost V 6 bases and J 6 bases, with 11 bases left between them. The CDR3 is made up of 13 amino acids. This CDR3 reads CASSGSGDEKLFF. The CDR3 DNA follows: TGTGCCAGCTCTGGATCGGGGGATGAAAAACTGTTTTTT.